The clone carrying this TCR beta chain occurred a few times. This record belongs to a study of blood T cell repertoires in COVID-19. Per the germline V gene, CDR1 is MNHEY and CDR2 is SVGAGI. The CDR3 consists of 12 residues. The trim removed 0 bases at V and 8 bases at J, leaving 0 bases unmatched. Produced via immunoSEQ multiplex PCR; TCRdb's table is partial and in-frame only. Of 140,000 to 150,000 clones in the sample, more than 80% are singletons; the top ten hold approximately 5%. The rearrangement links TRBV6-5 to TRBJ1-1; 7 nucleotides align to TRBD1. The TCR comes from a human donor in a cohort sampled during active COVID-19. Sequenced: peripheral blood. The CDR3 here is CASSYSTGEAFF. The DNA of the CDR3 is TGTGCCAGCAGTTACTCGACAGGGGAAGCTTTCTTT.